Listed below are T cell receptor beta chains from one sample, sequenced in a study of early T cells in non-severe SARS-CoV-2 infection. Each CDR3 protein is one row after TCRdb ran MiXCR on the 5' RACE reads. The table records approximately 71,000 distinct CDR3 sequences, more than 10% of them present only once. Sequencing input: whole blood. These receptors came from an adult who was a healthcare worker with PCR-confirmed SARS-CoV-2 infection or an uninfected control (not recorded which). CDR3s include the opening cysteine and the closing phenylalanine or tryptophan. The order of the fields is clone size, J gene, V gene, D gene, CDR3 DNA, CDR3 protein. D genes are given only for firm matches. Rows give clone size only sometimes, using once, few, many, or a class for an expanded clone.

.	TRBJ1-6	TRBV7-2	.	TGTGCCAGCAGCTTAGATCTGGGCGGTAATTCACCCCTCCACTTT	CASSLDLGGNSPLHF
.	TRBJ2-7	TRBV18	.	TGTGCCAGCTCACCACGCGATCAGGGAAACGAGCAGTACTTC	CASSPRDQGNEQYF
few	TRBJ2-3	TRBV30	.	TGTGCCTGGAGTGTACGGGGACGGCGCACAGATACGCAGTATTTT	CAWSVRGRRTDTQYF
few	TRBJ2-2	TRBV5-1	TRBD1	TGCGCCAGCAGCCCGGGACAGGGCGGCGGGGAGCTGTTTTTT	CASSPGQGGGELFF
many	TRBJ2-1	TRBV5-1	TRBD2	TGCGCCAGCAGCTTCCGGACTAGCGGCCTCAATGAGCAGTTCTTC	CASSFRTSGLNEQFF
many	TRBJ2-2	TRBV19	.	TGTGCCAGTATGCGGGGAGGAGGGGCCGGGGAGCTGTTTTTT	CASMRGGGAGELFF
many	TRBJ1-2	TRBV28	TRBD1	TGTGCCAGCCAGGGGGGTGGGTATGGCTACACCTTC	CASQGGGYGYTF
many	TRBJ1-5	TRBV6-1	.	TGTGCCAGCAGTGAAATGTCGGGCAGCAATCAGCCCCAGCATTTT	CASSEMSGSNQPQHF
few	TRBJ2-7	TRBV6-6	.	TGTGCCACCCGAGACAGGACCCTTTTGTACGAGCAGTACTTC	CATRDRTLLYEQYF
.	TRBJ2-2	TRBV3-1	.	TGTGCCAGCAGTCCTCACCCACTCACCGGGGAGCTGTTTTTT	CASSPHPLTGELFF
.	TRBJ1-1	TRBV12-5	.	TGTGCTAGTGGTTTGGGGGGATCGGGCGATGTGACTGAAGCTTTCTTT	CASGLGGSGDVTEAFF
few	TRBJ2-5	TRBV9	.	TGTGCCAGCAGTCAGGGCGACCAAGAGACCCAGTACTTC	CASSQGDQETQYF
many	TRBJ2-5	TRBV27	TRBD1	TGTGCCAGCAGTCTTAGGGGGCAGCAAGAGACCCAGTACTTC	CASSLRGQQETQYF
few	TRBJ2-2	TRBV6-1	.	TGTGCCAGCAGTCCAATTGGGTTGCAGAACACCGGGGAGCTGTTTTTT	CASSPIGLQNTGELFF
many	TRBJ2-3	TRBV5-1	TRBD2	TGCGCCAGCAGCTTGCGGACGATCGGGGGGTACACAGATACGCAGTATTTT	CASSLRTIGGYTDTQYF
.	TRBJ2-3	TRBV11-3	TRBD2	TGTGCCAGCAGCTTGACTAGCGGTTTCACAGATACGCAGTATTTT	CASSLTSGFTDTQYF
many	TRBJ2-1	TRBV12-3/TRBV12-4	TRBD2	TGTGCCAGCAGTCGCCCTAGCGGGGGGGCCTACAATGAGCAGTTCTTC	CASSRPSGGAYNEQFF
many	TRBJ2-5	TRBV12-3/TRBV12-4	TRBD2	TGTGCCAGCAGTCCCGGACTAGCGGGGGGACGGTACCAAGAGACCCAGTACTTC	CASSPGLAGGRYQETQYF
many	TRBJ1-1	TRBV6-1	.	TGTGCCAGCAGTCAGGACCCTGTCGGGGTAGGCACTGAAGCTTTCTTT	CASSQDPVGVGTEAFF
.	TRBJ2-1	TRBV4-3	.	TGCGCCAGCAGCCAAGAAGCCTCAATCGGGCTTGAGCAGTTCTTC	CASSQEASIGLEQFF
.	TRBJ2-1	TRBV5-1	TRBD1	TGCGCCAGCAGCTCTCCTGGACAGGGGCACAATGAGCAGTTCTTC	CASSSPGQGHNEQFF
many	TRBJ2-7	TRBV4-3	TRBD1	TGCGCCAGCAGCCAGATGACAGGGTTATCCTACGAGCAGTACTTC	CASSQMTGLSYEQYF